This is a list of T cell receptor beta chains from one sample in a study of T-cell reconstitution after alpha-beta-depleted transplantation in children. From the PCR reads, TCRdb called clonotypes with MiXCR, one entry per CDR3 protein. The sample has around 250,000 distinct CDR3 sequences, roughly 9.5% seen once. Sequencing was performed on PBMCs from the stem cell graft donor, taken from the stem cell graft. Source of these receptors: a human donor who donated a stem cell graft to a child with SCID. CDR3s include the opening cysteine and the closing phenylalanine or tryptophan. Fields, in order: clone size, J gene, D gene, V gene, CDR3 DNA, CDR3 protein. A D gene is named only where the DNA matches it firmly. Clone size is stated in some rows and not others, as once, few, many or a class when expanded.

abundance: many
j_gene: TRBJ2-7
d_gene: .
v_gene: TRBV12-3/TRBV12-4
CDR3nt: TGTGCCAGCAGTTTAAGGGGGTACGAGCAGTACTTC
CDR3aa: CASSLRGYEQYF

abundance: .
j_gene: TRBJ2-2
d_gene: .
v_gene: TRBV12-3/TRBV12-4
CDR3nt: TGTGCCAGCATAGGGGACGGGGCGGGAACCGGGGAGCTGTTTTTT
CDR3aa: CASIGDGAGTGELFF

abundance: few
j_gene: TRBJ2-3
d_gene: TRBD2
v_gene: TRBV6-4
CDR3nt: TGTGCCAGCAGTCCCGGGACTAGCGGGGGAAACACAGATACGCAGTATTTT
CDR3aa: CASSPGTSGGNTDTQYF

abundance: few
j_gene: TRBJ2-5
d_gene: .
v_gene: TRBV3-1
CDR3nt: TGTGCCAGCAGCCAAGCAGAGCGAGAGACCCAGTACTTC
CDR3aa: CASSQAERETQYF

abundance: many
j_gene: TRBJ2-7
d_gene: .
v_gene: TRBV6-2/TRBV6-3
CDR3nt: TGTGCCAGCAGTTACTACCAACCAAACGAGCAGTACTTC
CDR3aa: CASSYYQPNEQYF

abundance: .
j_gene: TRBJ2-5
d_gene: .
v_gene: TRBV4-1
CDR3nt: TGCGCCAGCAGCCAAGTAGTCATTCGGGAGACCCAGTACTTC
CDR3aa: CASSQVVIRETQYF

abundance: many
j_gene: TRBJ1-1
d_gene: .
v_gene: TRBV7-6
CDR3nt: TGTGCCAGCAGCTCCATAAAGCCCCCAGGGGTGAACACTGAAGCTTTCTTT
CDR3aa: CASSSIKPPGVNTEAFF

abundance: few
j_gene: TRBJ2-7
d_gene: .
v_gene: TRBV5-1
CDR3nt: TGCGCCAGCAGCGAAGGGAGGTCAGGGAAAGAGCAGTACTTC
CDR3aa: CASSEGRSGKEQYF

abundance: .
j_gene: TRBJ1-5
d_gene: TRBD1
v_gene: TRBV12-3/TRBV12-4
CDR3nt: TGTGCCAGTGGACAGGGGAATCAGCCCCAGCATTTT
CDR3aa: CASGQGNQPQHF

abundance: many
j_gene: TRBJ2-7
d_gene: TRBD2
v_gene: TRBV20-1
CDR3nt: TGCAGTGCTAGTGGTTGGGCTAGCGGGGGTTACGAGCAGTACTTC
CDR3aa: CSASGWASGGYEQYF

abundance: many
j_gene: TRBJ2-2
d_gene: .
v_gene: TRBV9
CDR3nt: TGTGCCAGCAGCGTAGCGGGAATCGCGAACACCGGGGAGCTGTTTTTT
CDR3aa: CASSVAGIANTGELFF